The text below deals with one T cell receptor beta chain. What it binds is not known. These data are taken from a study of metastatic and nonmetastatic thyroid tumors. Every patient was untreated before thyroid surgery. Original analysis: A classifier of distant metastasis in papillary thyroid cancer was built from CDR3 differences (across clinicopathological groups). Using MiXCR, TCRdb re-called clones from the PCR reads. These V and J calls derive from TCRdb rather than the authors' analysis. The data contain about 40,000 clones, approximately 10% of them singletons. Germline CDR1 is LNHDA and CDR2 is SQIVND (reference sequence). Trimming cost V 6 bases and J 2 bases, with 13 bases left between them. There are 14 residues in the CDR3. Study conclusions and caveats: The reported finding was significantly higher TCR beta diversity in malignant thyroid tumors relative to benign nodules, in blood and tumor.

The chain combines TRBV19 with TRBJ1-2; a possible D gene is TRBD1 (6 bases). The TCR sequence derives from a female donor with papillary thyroid cancer or a benign thyroid nodule (not recorded which). Some clones in this sample may be carry-over from other donors' samples. The sample was blood. CDR3 residues: CASRHGGENYGYTF. CDR3 sequence (DNA): TGTGCCAGTAGGCATGGGGGCGAAAACTATGGCTACACCTTC.